Each of the 18 T cell receptor beta chains below was sequenced from the same sample in a study of shared clonotypes between healthy human individuals. Measured with immunoSEQ multiplex PCR; TCRdb has only the in-frame clones, and not every one. The table records approximately 2.5 million clones, around nine tenths of them present only once. The material sequenced was naive CD4+ T cells sorted from blood. Subset: CD45RA+ positively selected. The receptors come from a man aged 18 to 29 in good health.

The chain joins TRBV19 to TRBJ2-1; 7 bases are shared with TRBD1. Per germline, CDR1 LNHDA and CDR2 SQIVND (reference sequence). V trimming: 2 bases; J trimming: 4 bases; junction bases outside the gene matches: 2. The CDR3 sequence is 14 residues long. CDR3 protein: CASSIQGVYNEQFF. In DNA, the CDR3 is TGTGCCAGTAGTATACAGGGGGTATACAATGAGCAGTTCTTC.

The rearrangement joins TRBV29-1 to TRBJ1-2; D is ambiguous. CDR3 length: 12 residues. V shed 2 bases and J shed 3 bases, with 7 bases lying between them. Germline V gene data show CDR1 as SQVTM and CDR2 as ANQGSEA. CDR3 in DNA: TGCAGCGTTGAAAAAGGAGACTATGGCTACACCTTC. This translates into CSVEKGDYGYTF.

The gene calls are TRBV25-1 and TRBJ2-7; 8 bases are shared with TRBD1. The CDR3 spans 17 residues. In germline, CDR1 is MGHDK, CDR2 SYGVNS. V was clipped by 1 base and J by 5 bases; unmatched bases: 13. CDR3 sequence: CASSEFILTGVSDEQYF. In DNA, the CDR3 is TGTGCCAGCAGTGAATTTATTTTGACAGGGGTAAGCGACGAGCAGTACTTC.

V and J are TRBV9 and TRBJ1-1; D gene uncertain. This CDR3 comprises 15 residues. Trimming pared 0 bases from V and 2 bases from J, leaving 11 bases between. The germline V gene has CDR1 SGDLS and CDR2 YYNGEE. The CDR3 protein is CASSVVGVTNTEAFF. The CDR3 DNA reads as TGTGCCAGCAGCGTAGTCGGAGTCACTAACACTGAAGCTTTCTTT. The full variable domain, rest sourced from reference TRBV9 and TRBJ1-1, is DSGVTQTPKHLITATGQRVTLRCSPRSGDLSVYWYQQSLDQGLQFLIQYYNGEERAKGNILERFSAQQFPDLHSELNLSSLELGDSALYFCASSVVGVTNTEAFFGQGTRLTVV.

This rearrangement joins TRBV6-6 to TRBJ1-4; no firm D call. The CDR3 contains 16 residues. Germline-derived CDR1 and CDR2 are MNHNY and SVGAGI (reference sequence). Trimming left V 4 bases short and J 5 bases short, with 17 bases between. The CDR3 bases are TGTGCCAGCAGTTCCTATTTAGAAGGAATAAATGAAAAACTGTTTTTT. Protein product: CASSSYLEGINEKLFF.

Details on this clone: The sample holds other DNA sequences that translate to the same CDR3. The chain has TRBV6-1 and TRBJ1-5, with 9 bases matching TRBD1. V gave up 5 bases and J gave up 2 bases; unmatched junction bases: 1. The CDR3 is 14 residues long. Germline assignment: CDR1 MNHNS and CDR2 SASEGT. CDR3: CASSRDRGNQPQHF. The CDR3 DNA reads TGTGCCAGCAGTAGGGACAGGGGCAATCAGCCCCAGCATTTT.

The genes are TRBV10-1 and TRBJ2-7; unclear D gene. CDR3 length: 14 amino acids. The V and J ends lost 0 bases and 6 bases respectively, with 12 bases between them. Germline loops: CDR1 WNHNN, CDR2 SYGVQD (reference sequence). In DNA form, the CDR3 reads TGCGCCAGCAGTGAGTCGGGTAAGGCCCTCGAGCAGTACTTC. Translating it yields CASSESGKALEQYF.

The gene calls are TRBV18 and TRBJ1-6, with a tentative D call TRBD1 (5 bases). Trimming stripped 3 bases from V and 5 bases from J, with 14 bases between. This CDR3 comprises 16 residues. Germline lookup yields CDR1 KGHSH and CDR2 LQKENI. CDR3 amino acids: CASSPRRGAHNSPLHF. DNA for the CDR3: TGTGCCAGCTCACCGAGGAGGGGCGCCCATAATTCACCCCTCCACTTT.

The rearrangement links TRBV4-1 to TRBJ2-4, with 9 bases lining up with TRBD2. The CDR3 length is 18 residues. Germline assignment: CDR1 MGHRA and CDR2 YSYEKL. The trim removed 3 bases at V and 0 bases at J, leaving 9 bases unmatched. The CDR3 region is CASSHYGGGALAKNIQYF. The CDR3 DNA reads TGCGCCAGCAGCCATTACGGCGGGGGGGCCTTAGCCAAAAACATTCAGTACTTC.

This CDR3 is CASSEARQYGYTF. Written as DNA, the CDR3 is TGTGCCAGCAGTGAAGCGAGACAGTATGGCTACACCTTC. The rearrangement joins TRBV2 to TRBJ1-2, with a possible D match to TRBD1 (5 bases). CDR1 SNHLY and CDR2 FYNNEI come from the germline V gene. The CDR3 covers 13 residues. The V and J ends lost 0 bases and 5 bases respectively, with 7 bases between them.

The rearrangement joins TRBV5-1 to TRBJ1-1; D ambiguous. The germline gives CDR1 SGHRS, CDR2 YFSETQ. V was cut by 0 bases and J by 1 base, with 7 bases left in between. This CDR3 has 14 residues. DNA of the CDR3: TGCGCCAGCAGCTTGGAACGGACGAACACTGAAGCTTTCTTT. Translating gives CASSLERTNTEAFF.

CDR3 in DNA: TGTGCCAGCAGTGAGACAGGGAGGGACACTGAAGCTTTCTTT. Protein product: CASSETGRDTEAFF. The chain recombines TRBV6-4 with TRBJ1-1; 7 bases are shared with TRBD1. There are 14 residues in the CDR3. J lost 3 bases, V lost 3 bases, and 4 bases had no gene match. Germline V gene sequence: CDR1 MRHNA, CDR2 SNTAGT.

The CDR3 region is CASSLAGFSGGAADTQYF. The CDR3 bases are TGTGCCAGCAGCTTAGCAGGGTTTAGCGGGGGGGCGGCAGATACGCAGTATTTT. The chain carries TRBV7-9 and TRBJ2-3, with 11 nucleotides matching TRBD2. V lost 0 bases, J lost 4 bases, and 9 bases stayed unmatched. The CDR3 covers 18 residues. Germline V CDR1 and CDR2: SEHNR, FQNEAQ (reference sequence).

This clone was recorded once. This chain links TRBV4-3 with TRBJ1-2; no clear D gene. V was shortened by 1 base and J by 11 bases, with 8 bases between the two germline ends. This CDR3 region has 11 residues. Germline CDR1 is LGHNA and CDR2 is YSLEER. CDR3 DNA sequence: TGCGCCAGCAGCCAAGGTCGAGATTACACCTTC. This gives the protein CASSQGRDYTF.

This clone was picked up one time. The rearrangement links TRBV7-9 to TRBJ2-3; a possible D gene is TRBD1 (6 bases). Trimming removed 4 bases from V and 5 bases from J, with 7 bases in between. Germline V gene sequence: CDR1 SEHNR, CDR2 FQNEAQ (reference sequence). The CDR3 runs 12 residues. The DNA for the CDR3 is TGTGCCAGCAGCTGGGGGCAAGATACGCAGTATTTT. This codes for CASSWGQDTQYF.

This CDR3 is CASSSWGASTDTQYF. CDR3 nucleotide sequence: TGTGCCAGCAGTTCATGGGGGGCTAGCACAGATACGCAGTATTTT. This chain uses TRBV27 with TRBJ2-3; the D gene could be TRBD1 or TRBD2 (6 bases each). Trimming took off 4 bases at V and 0 bases at J, with 11 bases between the two ends. Germline CDR1 and CDR2: MNHEY and SMNVEV (reference sequence). The CDR3 has 15 amino acids.

This chain joins TRBV5-1 and TRBJ2-2; 7 nucleotides match TRBD1. The CDR3 is 16 residues long. V lost 0 bases and J lost 1; bases outside the gene matches: 3. The V gene's germline CDR1 is SGHRS and CDR2 YFSETQ. CDR3 region: CASSLGTGRNTGELFF. As DNA, the CDR3 is TGCGCCAGCAGCTTGGGGACAGGAAGGAACACCGGGGAGCTGTTTTTT. Filled out from reference TRBV5-1 and TRBJ2-2, the complete variable domain reads KAGVTQTPRYLIKTRGQQVTLSCSPISGHRSVSWYQQTPGQGLQFLFEYFSETQRNKGNFPGRFSGRQFSNSRSEMNVSTLELGDSALYLCASSLGTGRNTGELFFGEGSRLTVL.

The chain combines TRBV10-3 with TRBJ2-5, with TRBD2 matching over 8 bases. This CDR3 spans 14 amino acids. V lost 10 bases and J lost 3; bases outside the gene matches: 10. Germline CDR1 ENHRY, CDR2 SYGVKD. CDR3 DNA sequence: TGTGCCACCAACAGGCTAGCGGGTGAAGAGACCCAGTACTTC. It translates to CATNRLAGEETQYF.